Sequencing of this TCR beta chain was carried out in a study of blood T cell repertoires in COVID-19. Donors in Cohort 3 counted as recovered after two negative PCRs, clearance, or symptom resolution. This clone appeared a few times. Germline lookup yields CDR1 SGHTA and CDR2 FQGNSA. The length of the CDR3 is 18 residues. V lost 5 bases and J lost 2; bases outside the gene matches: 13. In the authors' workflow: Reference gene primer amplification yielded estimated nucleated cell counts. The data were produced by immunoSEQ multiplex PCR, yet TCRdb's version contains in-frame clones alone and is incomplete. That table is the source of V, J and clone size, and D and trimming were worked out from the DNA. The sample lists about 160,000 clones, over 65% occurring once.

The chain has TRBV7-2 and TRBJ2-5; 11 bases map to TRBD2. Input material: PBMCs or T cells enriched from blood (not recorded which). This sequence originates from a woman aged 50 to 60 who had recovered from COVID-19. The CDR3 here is CASSPAPSGGPEQETQYF. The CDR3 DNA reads TGTGCCAGCAGCCCAGCGCCTAGCGGGGGGCCGGAACAAGAGACCCAGTACTTC.